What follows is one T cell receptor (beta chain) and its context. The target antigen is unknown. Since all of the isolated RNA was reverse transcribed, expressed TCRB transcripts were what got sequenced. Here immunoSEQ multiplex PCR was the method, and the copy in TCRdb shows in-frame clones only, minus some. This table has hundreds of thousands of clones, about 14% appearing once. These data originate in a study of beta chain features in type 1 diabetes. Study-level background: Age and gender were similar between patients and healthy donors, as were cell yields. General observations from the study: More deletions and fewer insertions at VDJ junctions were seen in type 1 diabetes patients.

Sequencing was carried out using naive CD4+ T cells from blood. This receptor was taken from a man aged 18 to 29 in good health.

CDR3 in amino acids: CTGGSTDTQYF. The CDR3 nucleotides are TGCACCGGGGGAAGCACAGATACGCAGTATTTT. The J gene is TRBJ2-3, the V gene TRBV20-1; possibly TRBD2 for D (6 bases). Per germline, CDR1 DFQATT and CDR2 SNEGSKA (reference sequence). This CDR3 comprises 11 residues.